Listed below are T cell receptor beta chains from one sample, sequenced in a study of regulatory T cells. TCRdb keeps only in-frame clones here, not all; method: immunoSEQ multiplex PCR. The table lists more than 15,000 clones, under 95% of them singletons. The sample consisted of CD8+ T cells sorted from blood. These receptors came from a person aged 18-35 years with CD3G deficiency. Each CDR3 is given with its conserved first and last residue. Each record gives: clone size, D gene, CDR3 length, V gene, J gene, CDR3 protein, CDR3 DNA. The D gene is left open where the match is weak. Only part of the rows carry a size: once, few, many, or a class if the clone is expanded.

clone_size: NA
d_call: NA
cdr3_length: 13
v_call: TRBV5-1
j_call: TRBJ2-7
cdr3_aa: CASSLKGADEQYF
cdr3_nt: TGCGCCAGCAGCTTAAAGGGAGCTGACGAGCAGTACTTC

clone_size: NA
d_call: NA
cdr3_length: 14
v_call: TRBV5-6
j_call: TRBJ2-3
cdr3_aa: CASSLIPSTDTQYF
cdr3_nt: TGTGCCAGCAGCTTGATTCCTAGCACAGATACGCAGTATTTT

clone_size: NA
d_call: TRBD1
cdr3_length: 13
v_call: TRBV6-5
j_call: TRBJ2-7
cdr3_aa: CASTGTGGTEQYF
cdr3_nt: TGTGCCAGCACCGGGACAGGGGGCACCGAGCAGTACTTC

clone_size: NA
d_call: NA
cdr3_length: 13
v_call: TRBV9
j_call: TRBJ2-5
cdr3_aa: CASSVGGRETQYF
cdr3_nt: TGTGCCAGCAGCGTAGGGGGGCGGGAGACCCAGTACTTC

clone_size: NA
d_call: TRBD1
cdr3_length: 15
v_call: TRBV28
j_call: TRBJ2-3
cdr3_aa: CASRRTGGFTDTQYF
cdr3_nt: TGTGCCAGCAGACGGACAGGGGGCTTCACAGATACGCAGTATTTT

clone_size: NA
d_call: NA
cdr3_length: 14
v_call: TRBV4-1
j_call: TRBJ1-4
cdr3_aa: CASSHIGTPGKLFF
cdr3_nt: TGCGCCAGCAGTCATATAGGGACACCCGGAAAACTGTTTTTT

clone_size: NA
d_call: TRBD2
cdr3_length: 17
v_call: TRBV7-6
j_call: TRBJ2-5
cdr3_aa: CASSTLLAGGRGETQYF
cdr3_nt: TGTGCCAGCAGCACTCTACTAGCGGGGGGGAGGGGGGAGACCCAGTACTTC

clone_size: NA
d_call: NA
cdr3_length: 15
v_call: TRBV6-1
j_call: TRBJ2-7
cdr3_aa: CASSRLGVVPYEQYF
cdr3_nt: TGTGCCAGCAGTCGCTTAGGGGTCGTTCCCTACGAGCAGTACTTC

clone_size: once
d_call: NA
cdr3_length: 13
v_call: TRBV5-1
j_call: TRBJ2-7
cdr3_aa: CASSLDSAYEQYF
cdr3_nt: TGCGCCAGCAGCTTGGACAGCGCCTACGAGCAGTACTTC

clone_size: once
d_call: NA
cdr3_length: 16
v_call: TRBV5-4
j_call: TRBJ2-1
cdr3_aa: CASSLAAGGSLGEQFF
cdr3_nt: TGTGCCAGCAGCTTGGCCGCTGGTGGTAGCCTAGGCGAGCAGTTCTTC

clone_size: NA
d_call: NA
cdr3_length: 13
v_call: TRBV6-5
j_call: TRBJ1-1
cdr3_aa: CASRIGANTEAFF
cdr3_nt: TGTGCCAGCCGCATTGGGGCGAACACTGAAGCTTTCTTT

clone_size: NA
d_call: NA
cdr3_length: 14
v_call: TRBV7-2
j_call: TRBJ1-1
cdr3_aa: CASSLGVHGTEAFF
cdr3_nt: TGTGCCAGCAGCTTAGGGGTGCATGGCACTGAAGCTTTCTTT

clone_size: NA
d_call: TRBD2
cdr3_length: 14
v_call: TRBV6-6
j_call: TRBJ2-3
cdr3_aa: CASNLAGGTDTQYF
cdr3_nt: TGTGCCAGCAACTTAGCGGGGGGCACAGATACGCAGTATTTT

clone_size: NA
d_call: NA
cdr3_length: 15
v_call: TRBV4-3
j_call: TRBJ1-2
cdr3_aa: CASSHPLSPSYGYTF
cdr3_nt: TGCGCCAGCAGCCACCCATTGTCACCTTCCTATGGCTACACCTTC